These 29 T cell receptor beta chains share one sample of origin, sequenced in a study of persistence of HIV-infected CD4 T cells. Sequencing used immunoSEQ version 4 in survey mode. Measured with immunoSEQ multiplex PCR; TCRdb has only the in-frame clones, and not every one. The sample has some 16,000 clones; about two thirds are singletons. For these TCRs, the target antigens are not known. The stimulus was lysate of CMV-infected fibroblasts, around 9.3 ug/mL. Sorting selected CD4+ T cells upregulating both CD40 ligand and CD69. Here the sequenced sample was CD4+ T cells sorted from PBMCs after approximately 18-hour stimulation, taken from a patient who received antiretroviral therapy. These receptors were obtained from an adult woman with HIV who was CMV-seropositive.

The genes are TRBV29-1 and TRBJ2-5, with 9 bases matching TRBD1. The J segment lost 2 bases and the V segment lost 6 bases, leaving 1 base of the junction unmatched. CDR1 and CDR2 (germline): SQVTM, ANQGSEA. CDR3 length: 12 residues. CDR3 region: CSVGTGQETQYF. CDR3 sequence (DNA): TGCAGCGTCGGGACAGGGCAAGAGACCCAGTACTTC.

The rearrangement uses TRBV25-1 and TRBJ1-2, with no clear D. From germline, CDR1 is MGHDK and CDR2 SYGVNS. Trimming cost V 3 bases and J 5 bases, with 4 bases left between them. The CDR3 loop spans 11 amino acids. CDR3 DNA: TGTGCCAGCAGTGAGGTTTATGGCTACACCTTC. Protein product: CASSEVYGYTF.

The chain recombines TRBV3-1 (or the pseudogene TRBV3-2) with TRBJ2-2, with a possible D match to TRBD1 (5 bases). Germline assignment: CDR1 LGHDT and CDR2 YNNKEL (reference sequence). Trimming shortened V by 5 bases and J by 3 bases, and 7 bases separated the two germline ends. This CDR3 is 13 amino acids long. Here the CDR3 reads CASSLTDTGELFF. CDR3 coding DNA: TGTGCCAGCAGCTTGACAGACACCGGGGAGCTGTTTTTT.

The chain has TRBV7-3 and TRBJ2-1, with a possible D match to TRBD2 (6 bases). From germline, CDR1 is SGHTA and CDR2 FQGTGA. V dropped 0 bases and J dropped 4 bases, with 10 bases sitting between them. The CDR3 extends over 15 amino acids. Here the CDR3 reads CASSLTAGRYNEQFF. The CDR3 nucleotides read TGTGCCAGCAGCTTAACGGCGGGGCGTTACAATGAGCAGTTCTTC.

The chain recombines TRBV18 with TRBJ1-2; a weak D match, TRBD1 (5 bases). V shed 2 bases and J shed 6 bases, with 13 bases lying between them. This CDR3 comprises 14 residues. Looked up from germline, CDR1 is KGHSH and CDR2 is LQKENI. The CDR3 DNA follows: TGTGCCAGCTCACCAACGGGCAGGGATGATGGCTACACCTTC. It codes for CASSPTGRDDGYTF.

This clone was observed a few times. V gene TRBV7-9 combines with J gene TRBJ1-2; D unclear. V was cut by 1 base and J by 4 bases, with 10 bases left in between. The CDR3 has 14 residues. The V gene's germline CDR1 is SEHNR and CDR2 FQNEAQ (reference sequence). The CDR3 DNA reads as TGTGCCAGCAGCTTAGTATCCCAGGCCTATGGCTACACCTTC. This codes for CASSLVSQAYGYTF.

The V gene is TRBV10-1, the J gene TRBJ2-7; D ambiguous. Germline lookup yields CDR1 WNHNN and CDR2 SYGVQD (reference sequence). The ends were cut back, 0 bases at V and 2 bases at J, with 8 bases in the middle. CDR3 length: 14 residues. CDR3 DNA sequence: TGCGCCAGCAGTGAGTCACTGGGGACCTACGAGCAGTACTTC. Translation: CASSESLGTYEQYF.

The rearrangement joins TRBV5-1 to TRBJ1-1; the match to TRBD1 covers 7 bases. The CDR3 runs 15 residues. After removal of 6 bases from V and 5 bases from J, the junction contained 13 bases not matched to a gene. CDR1 and CDR2 (germline): SGHRS, YFSETQ. CDR3 sequence reads: CASNKDPQGWTEAFF. CDR3 nucleotide sequence: TGCGCCAGCAACAAGGACCCACAGGGGTGGACTGAAGCTTTCTTT.

Judged by abundance, this clone is medium-sized (0.01 to 0.1%). The sample has other DNA sequences that encode this CDR3 too. The chain has TRBV7-2 and TRBJ1-3; D gene ambiguous. The V and J ends lost 2 bases and 0 bases respectively, with 11 bases between them. The germline gives CDR1 SGHTA, CDR2 FQGNSA. CDR3 size: 16 residues. This CDR3 is CASSLTGGNSGNTIYF. The CDR3 coding sequence is TGTGCCAGCAGCTTAACGGGCGGCAACTCTGGAAACACCATATATTTT.

This clone is termed medium-sized. The same CDR3 is also encoded by other DNA sequences in this sample. The chain joins TRBV29-1 to TRBJ1-5; TRBD1 matches at 8 bases. CDR3 length: 12 amino acids. V trimming: 4 bases; J trimming: 5 bases; junction bases outside the gene matches: 1. Germline V CDR1 and CDR2: SQVTM, ANQGSEA. The CDR3 here is CSVGGQDQPQHF. The CDR3 DNA sequence: TGCAGCGTTGGGGGACAGGATCAGCCCCAGCATTTT.

The CDR3 is CASSLTGKYEQYF. For the CDR3, the DNA is TGTGCCAGCAGCTTGACAGGGAAATACGAGCAGTACTTC. This chain uses TRBV7-6 with TRBJ2-7, with TRBD1 matching 7 bases. Germline lookup yields CDR1 SGHVS and CDR2 FNYEAQ. The CDR3 spans 13 residues. V was clipped by 3 bases and J by 4 bases; unmatched bases: 3.

This rearrangement joins TRBV10-3 to TRBJ1-1; D gene ambiguous. The germline gives CDR1 ENHRY, CDR2 SYGVKD. Trimming left V 4 bases short and J 1 base short, with 7 bases between. The CDR3 spans 13 residues. CDR3 in amino acids: CAISGSGNTEAFF. The CDR3 coding sequence is TGTGCCATCAGTGGGTCCGGGAACACTGAAGCTTTCTTT.

This clone was found a few times. J is TRBJ1-1 and V is TRBV29-1; D may be TRBD1 (6 bases). The CDR3 spans 15 residues. The V and J ends lost 4 bases and 2 bases respectively, with 17 bases between them. Germline CDR1 reads SQVTM; CDR2 reads ANQGSEA. The chain's CDR3 is CSVVGGGGSNTEAFF. The DNA for the CDR3 is TGCAGCGTTGTGGGTGGCGGGGGCTCAAACACTGAAGCTTTCTTT. Combining the CDR3 with reference TRBV29-1 and TRBJ1-1 gives the whole variable domain SAVISQKPSRDICQRGTSLTIQCQVDSQVTMMFWYRQQPGQSLTLIATANQGSEATYESGFVIDKFPISRPNLTFSTLTVSNMSPEDSSIYLCSVVGGGGSNTEAFFGQGTRLTVV.

This rearrangement joins TRBV19 to TRBJ2-7; D is uncertain. Trimming removed 5 bases at V and 1 base at J, with 15 bases between. CDR1 LNHDA and CDR2 SQIVND come from the germline V gene (reference sequence). CDR3 length: 15 amino acids. The CDR3 reads CASSPGERISYEQYF. The DNA for the CDR3 is TGTGCCAGTAGTCCTGGGGAAAGGATTTCCTACGAGCAGTACTTC.

This clone was counted a few times. The CDR3 DNA reads TGTGCCAGCAGGGGCCAGGGGTGGAATGAAAAACTGTTTTTT. This codes for CASRGQGWNEKLFF. The chain couples TRBV6-5 to TRBJ1-4; possibly TRBD1 for D (6 bases). V was clipped by 6 bases and J by 5 bases, with 13 bases between them. The CDR3 runs to 14 residues. Germline V gene data show CDR1 as MNHEY and CDR2 as SVGAGI.

The chain uses TRBV19 and TRBJ2-7, with D possibly matching TRBD1 (6 bases). Between the trimmed V and J ends, which lost 1 base and 2 bases, there was a span of 9 bases. From germline, CDR1 is LNHDA and CDR2 SQIVND (reference sequence). The CDR3 extends over 14 amino acids. The CDR3 sequence is CASSIARGPYEQYF. The DNA for the CDR3 is TGTGCCAGTAGTATAGCCAGGGGCCCCTACGAGCAGTACTTC.

This clone came up once. The chain uses TRBV3-1 (or the pseudogene TRBV3-2) and TRBJ2-4, with 8 bases that match TRBD2. From germline, CDR1 is LGHDT and CDR2 YNNKEL (reference sequence). This CDR3 has 16 amino acids. Trimming took 0 bases from V and 1 from J; bases not matched to a gene: 2. The CDR3 reads CASSQEPSGAKNIQYF. Here the CDR3 DNA reads TGTGCCAGCAGCCAAGAGCCTAGCGGGGCCAAAAACATTCAGTACTTC.

This chain uses TRBV30 with TRBJ2-1, with D perhaps matching TRBD1 (5 bases). Trimming took off 2 bases at V and 1 base at J, with 18 bases between the two ends. Germline CDR1 and CDR2: GTSNPN and SVGIG (reference sequence). The CDR3 loop spans 17 amino acids. The CDR3 DNA sequence: TGTGCCTGGAGTCGATATGGGGCCGTAGAGTCCTACAATGAGCAGTTCTTC. Translating it yields CAWSRYGAVESYNEQFF.

The chain joins TRBV7-9 to TRBJ2-1, with no clear D. The CDR3 consists of 11 residues. The germline gives CDR1 SEHNR, CDR2 FQNEAQ (reference sequence). The V gene lost 2 bases and the J gene lost 7 bases, with 3 bases spanning the gap. CDR3 amino acids: CASSLSNEQFF. The CDR3 DNA sequence: TGTGCCAGCAGCTTATCTAATGAGCAGTTCTTC.

The chain combines TRBV18 with TRBJ1-6; D is ambiguous. V lost 3 bases, J lost 7 bases, and 22 bases lay in between. The CDR3 has 18 residues. The V gene's germline CDR1 is KGHSH and CDR2 LQKENI. CDR3 residues: CASSPSQPQTETNSPLHF. The CDR3 bases are TGTGCCAGCTCACCGTCCCAACCCCAGACGGAGACCAATTCACCCCTCCACTTT.

The chain has TRBV30 and TRBJ1-1; the D is unclear. There are 16 residues in the CDR3. V was trimmed by 3 bases and J by 0 bases, leaving 17 bases between them. In germline, CDR1 is GTSNPN, CDR2 SVGIG (reference sequence). CDR3 coding DNA: TGTGCCTGGAGAAAACCAACCTCGTACATGAACACTGAAGCTTTCTTT. Its translation is CAWRKPTSYMNTEAFF. The full variable domain, in which reference TRBV30 and TRBJ1-1 provide the parts outside the CDR3, is SQTIHQWPATLVQPVGSPLSLECTVEGTSNPNLYWYRQAAGRGLQLLFYSVGIGQISSEVPQNLSASRPQDRQFILSSKKLLLSDSGFYLCAWRKPTSYMNTEAFFGQGTRLTVV.

A few counts support this clone. The chain combines TRBV25-1 with TRBJ2-3; D unclear. Trimming removed 0 bases from V and 7 bases from J, with 8 bases in between. The CDR3 contains 13 residues. CDR1 and CDR2 from the germline V gene are MGHDK and SYGVNS. CDR3 DNA: TGTGCCAGCAGTGAATATGGGGTGCATACGCAGTATTTT. This translates into CASSEYGVHTQYF.

This chain links TRBV9 with TRBJ2-3; 10 bases are shared with TRBD1. Germline CDR1 and CDR2: SGDLS and YYNGEE. V was clipped by 2 bases and J by 0 bases; unmatched bases: 3. The length of the CDR3 is 16 residues. DNA for the CDR3: TGTGCCAGCAGCGTTGGGACAGGGGCTAGCACAGATACGCAGTATTTT. Its translation is CASSVGTGASTDTQYF.

The genes are TRBV7-3 and TRBJ2-3, with 13 nucleotides matching TRBD2. The CDR3 is made up of 17 amino acids. V lost 5 bases and J lost 1; bases outside the gene matches: 6. Germline V gene sequence: CDR1 SGHTA, CDR2 FQGTGA. The CDR3 DNA sequence: TGTGCCAGCAGCAAAGGTGGACTAGCGGGGGGCACAGATACGCAGTATTTT. Protein: CASSKGGLAGGTDTQYF.

The chain links TRBV5-4 to TRBJ2-2, with D unclear. V was clipped by 0 bases and J by 0 bases, with 12 bases between them. The germline V gene has CDR1 SGHNT and CDR2 YYREEE (reference sequence). The CDR3 is made up of 17 amino acids. In DNA, the CDR3 is TGTGCCAGCAGCTTGGTGACATACAGTGCGAACACCGGGGAGCTGTTTTTT. This encodes CASSLVTYSANTGELFF.

V and J are TRBV12-3 or TRBV12-4 and TRBJ1-5, with D hard to call. Between the trimmed V and J ends, which lost 5 bases and 7 bases, there was a span of 9 bases. The CDR3 has 12 amino acids. The CDR3 spells CASSPTRQPQHF. CDR3 nucleotides: TGTGCCAGCAGTCCCACCCGACAGCCCCAGCATTTT.

This clone was seen a few times. V and J are TRBV10-2 and TRBJ1-1; D is possibly TRBD1 (5 bases). Trimming shortened V by 2 bases and J by 1 base, and 11 bases separated the two germline ends. Germline lookup yields CDR1 WSHSY and CDR2 SAAADI. The CDR3 is 15 residues long. Written as DNA, the CDR3 is TGCGCCAGCAGTGAGCAGGGTTGGGAGAACACTGAAGCTTTCTTT. Amino acid sequence: CASSEQGWENTEAFF.

The chain couples TRBV5-8 to TRBJ1-1; tentatively, D is TRBD1 (6 bases). Germline loops: CDR1 SGHTS, CDR2 YDEGEE. The CDR3 totals 15 residues. Trimming took 6 bases from V and 10 from J, leaving 25 bases between them. CDR3 DNA sequence: TGTGCCAGCACCACTTGGACGAAGTTACAGGGAGGAGCTTTCTTT. This gives the protein CASTTWTKLQGGAFF.

The chain carries TRBV27 and TRBJ2-3; D is unresolved. Trimming took 2 bases from V and 2 from J, leaving 5 bases between them. The CDR3 totals 13 residues. Germline V gives CDR1 MNHEY, CDR2 SMNVEV (reference sequence). The CDR3 sequence: CASSLRYTDTQYF. The CDR3 DNA follows: TGTGCCAGCAGTTTACGATACACAGATACGCAGTATTTT.